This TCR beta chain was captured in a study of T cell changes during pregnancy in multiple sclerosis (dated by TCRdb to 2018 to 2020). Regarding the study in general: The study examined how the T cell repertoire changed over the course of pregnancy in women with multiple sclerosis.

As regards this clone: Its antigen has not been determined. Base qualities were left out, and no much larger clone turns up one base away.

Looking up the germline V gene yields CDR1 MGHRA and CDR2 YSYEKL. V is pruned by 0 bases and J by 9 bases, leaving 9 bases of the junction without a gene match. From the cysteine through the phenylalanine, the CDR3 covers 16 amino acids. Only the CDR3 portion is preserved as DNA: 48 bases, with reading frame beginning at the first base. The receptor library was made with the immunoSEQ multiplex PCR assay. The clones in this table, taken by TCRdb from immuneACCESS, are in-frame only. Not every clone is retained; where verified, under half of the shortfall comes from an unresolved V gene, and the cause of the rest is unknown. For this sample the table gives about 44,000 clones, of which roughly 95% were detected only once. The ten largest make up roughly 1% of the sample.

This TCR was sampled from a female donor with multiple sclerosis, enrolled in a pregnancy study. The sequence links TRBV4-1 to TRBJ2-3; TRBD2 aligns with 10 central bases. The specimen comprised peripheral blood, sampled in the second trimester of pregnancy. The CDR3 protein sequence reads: CASSQDLSGGADTQYF. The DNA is TGCGCCAGCAGCCAAGATCTAAGCGGGGGGGCGGACACGCAGTATTTT.